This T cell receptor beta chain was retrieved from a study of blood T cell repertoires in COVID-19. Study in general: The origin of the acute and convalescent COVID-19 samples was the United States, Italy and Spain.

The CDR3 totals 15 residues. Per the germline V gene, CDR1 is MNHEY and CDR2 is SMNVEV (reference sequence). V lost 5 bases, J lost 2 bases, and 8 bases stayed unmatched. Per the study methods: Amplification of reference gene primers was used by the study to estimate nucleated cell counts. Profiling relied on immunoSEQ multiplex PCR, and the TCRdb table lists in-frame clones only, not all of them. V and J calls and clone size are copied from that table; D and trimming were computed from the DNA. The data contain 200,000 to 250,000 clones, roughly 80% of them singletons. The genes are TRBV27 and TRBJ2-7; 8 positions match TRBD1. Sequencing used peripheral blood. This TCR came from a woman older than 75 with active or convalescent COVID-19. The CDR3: CASSQTAGGPYEQYF. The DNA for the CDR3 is TGTGCCAGCAGTCAAACCGCAGGGGGCCCCTACGAGCAGTACTTC.